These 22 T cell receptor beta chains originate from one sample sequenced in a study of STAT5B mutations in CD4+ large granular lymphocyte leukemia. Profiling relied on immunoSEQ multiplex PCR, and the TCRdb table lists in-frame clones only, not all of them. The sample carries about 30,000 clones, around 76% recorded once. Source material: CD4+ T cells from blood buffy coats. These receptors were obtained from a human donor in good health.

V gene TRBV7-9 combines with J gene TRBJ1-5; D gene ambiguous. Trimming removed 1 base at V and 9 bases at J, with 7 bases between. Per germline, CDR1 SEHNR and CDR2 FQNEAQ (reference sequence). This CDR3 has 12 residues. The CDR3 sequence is CASSLEMRPQHF. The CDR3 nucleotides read TGTGCCAGCAGCTTAGAAATGAGGCCCCAGCATTTT.

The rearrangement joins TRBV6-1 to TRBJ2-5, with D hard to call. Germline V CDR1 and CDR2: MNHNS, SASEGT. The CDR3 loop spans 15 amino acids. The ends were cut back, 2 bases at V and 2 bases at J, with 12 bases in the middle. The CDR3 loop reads CASSEPGFKQETQYF. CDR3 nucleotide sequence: TGTGCCAGCAGTGAACCAGGATTTAAGCAAGAGACCCAGTACTTC.

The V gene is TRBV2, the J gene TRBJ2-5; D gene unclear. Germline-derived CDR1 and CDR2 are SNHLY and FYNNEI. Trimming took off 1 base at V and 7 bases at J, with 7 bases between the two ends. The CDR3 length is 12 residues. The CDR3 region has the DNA TGTGCCAGCAGTGAAGTGTCACGGACCCAGTACTTC. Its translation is CASSEVSRTQYF.

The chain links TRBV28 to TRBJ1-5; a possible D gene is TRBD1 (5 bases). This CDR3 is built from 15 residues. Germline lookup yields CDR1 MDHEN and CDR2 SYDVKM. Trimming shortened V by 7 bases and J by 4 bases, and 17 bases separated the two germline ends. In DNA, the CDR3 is TGTGCCAGCACCATGGGGCAGTTGGGGAATCAGCCCCAGCATTTT. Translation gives CASTMGQLGNQPQHF.

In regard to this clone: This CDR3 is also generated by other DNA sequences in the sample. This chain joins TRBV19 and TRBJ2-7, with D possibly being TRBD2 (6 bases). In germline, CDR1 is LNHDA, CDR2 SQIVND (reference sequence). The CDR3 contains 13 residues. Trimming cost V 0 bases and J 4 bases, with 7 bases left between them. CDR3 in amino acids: CASSIEGGYEQYF. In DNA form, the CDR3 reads TGTGCCAGTAGTATAGAGGGGGGATACGAGCAGTACTTC.

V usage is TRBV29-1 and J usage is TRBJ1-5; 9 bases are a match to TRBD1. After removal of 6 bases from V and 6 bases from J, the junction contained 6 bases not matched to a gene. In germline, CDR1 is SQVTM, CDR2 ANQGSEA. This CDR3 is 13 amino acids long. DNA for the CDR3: TGCAGCGTCGGAACAGGGGGCGGTCAGCCCCAGCATTTT. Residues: CSVGTGGGQPQHF.

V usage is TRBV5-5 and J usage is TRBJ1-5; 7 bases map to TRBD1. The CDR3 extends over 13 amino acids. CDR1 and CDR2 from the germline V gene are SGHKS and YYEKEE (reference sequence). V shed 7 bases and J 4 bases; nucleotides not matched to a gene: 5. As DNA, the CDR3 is TGTGCCAGCCAGGGACAGACTAATCAGCCCCAGCATTTT. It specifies CASQGQTNQPQHF.

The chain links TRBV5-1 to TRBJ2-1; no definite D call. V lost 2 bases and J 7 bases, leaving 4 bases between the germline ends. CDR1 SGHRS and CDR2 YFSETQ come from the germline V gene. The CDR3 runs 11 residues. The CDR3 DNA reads TGCGCCAGCAGCTTAAATAATGAGCAGTTCTTC. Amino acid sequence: CASSLNNEQFF.

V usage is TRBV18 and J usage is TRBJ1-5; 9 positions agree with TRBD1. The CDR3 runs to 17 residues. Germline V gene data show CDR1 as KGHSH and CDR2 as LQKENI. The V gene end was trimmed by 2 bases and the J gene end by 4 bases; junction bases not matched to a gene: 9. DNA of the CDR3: TGTGCCAGCTCACCAAATCGGGCCGGGACAGGGAATCAGCCCCAGCATTTT. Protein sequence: CASSPNRAGTGNQPQHF. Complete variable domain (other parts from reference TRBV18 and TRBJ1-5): NAGVMQNPRHLVRRRGQEARLRCSPMKGHSHVYWYRQLPEEGLKFMVYLQKENIIDESGMPKERFSAEFPKEGPSILRIQQVVRGDSAAYFCASSPNRAGTGNQPQHFGDGTRLSIL.

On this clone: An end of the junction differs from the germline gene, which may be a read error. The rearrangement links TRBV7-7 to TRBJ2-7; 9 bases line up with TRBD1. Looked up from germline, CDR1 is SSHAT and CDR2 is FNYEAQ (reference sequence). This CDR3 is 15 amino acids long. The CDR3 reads CASSPGPGQGYEQYF. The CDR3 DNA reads TGTGCTAGCAGCCCTGGACCGGGACAGGGCTACGAGCAGTACTTC.

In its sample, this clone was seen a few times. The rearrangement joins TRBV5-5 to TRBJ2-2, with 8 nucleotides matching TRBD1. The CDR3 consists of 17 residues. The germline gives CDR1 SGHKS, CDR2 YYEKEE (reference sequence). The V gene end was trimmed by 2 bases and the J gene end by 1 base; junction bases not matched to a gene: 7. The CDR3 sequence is CASSFGQGSVNTGELFF. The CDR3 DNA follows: TGTGCCAGCAGCTTCGGACAGGGAAGTGTGAACACCGGGGAGCTGTTTTTT.

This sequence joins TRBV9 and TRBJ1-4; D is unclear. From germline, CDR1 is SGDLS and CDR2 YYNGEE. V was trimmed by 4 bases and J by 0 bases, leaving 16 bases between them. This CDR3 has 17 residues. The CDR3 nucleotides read TGTGCCAGCAGCTCCAGACCGGGCTCAGCAACTAATGAAAAACTGTTTTTT. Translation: CASSSRPGSATNEKLFF. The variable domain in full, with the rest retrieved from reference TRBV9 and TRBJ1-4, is DSGVTQTPKHLITATGQRVTLRCSPRSGDLSVYWYQQSLDQGLQFLIQYYNGEERAKGNILERFSAQQFPDLHSELNLSSLELGDSALYFCASSSRPGSATNEKLFFGSGTQLSVL.

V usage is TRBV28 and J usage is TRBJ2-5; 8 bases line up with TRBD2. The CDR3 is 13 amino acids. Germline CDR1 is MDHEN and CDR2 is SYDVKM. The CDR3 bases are TGTGCAGCGGGGGCTGGTGGACCGGGGACCCAGTACTTC. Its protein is CAAGAGGPGTQYF.

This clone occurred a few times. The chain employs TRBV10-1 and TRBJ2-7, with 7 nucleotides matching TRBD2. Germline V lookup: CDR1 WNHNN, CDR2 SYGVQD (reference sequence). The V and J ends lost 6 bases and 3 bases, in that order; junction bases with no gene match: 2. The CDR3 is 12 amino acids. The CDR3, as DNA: TGCGCCAGCAGGGGAGGGTACTACGAGCAGTACTTC. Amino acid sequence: CASRGGYYEQYF.

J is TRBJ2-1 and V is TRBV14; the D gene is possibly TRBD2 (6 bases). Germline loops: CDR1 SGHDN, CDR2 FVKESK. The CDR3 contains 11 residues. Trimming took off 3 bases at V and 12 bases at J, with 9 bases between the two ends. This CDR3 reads CASSQRGGQFF. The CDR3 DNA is TGTGCCAGCAGCCAGCGGGGAGGGCAGTTCTTC.

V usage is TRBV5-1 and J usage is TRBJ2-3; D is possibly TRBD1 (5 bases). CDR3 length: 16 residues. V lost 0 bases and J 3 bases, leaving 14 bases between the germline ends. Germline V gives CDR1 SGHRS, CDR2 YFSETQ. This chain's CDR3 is CASSLEGSRGTDTQYF. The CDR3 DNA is TGCGCCAGCAGCTTGGAGGGCTCTAGGGGAACAGATACGCAGTATTTT.

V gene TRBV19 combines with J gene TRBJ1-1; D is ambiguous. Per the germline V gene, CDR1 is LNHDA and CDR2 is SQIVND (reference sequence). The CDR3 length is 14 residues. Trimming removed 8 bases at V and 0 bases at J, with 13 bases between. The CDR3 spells CASSNPYMNTEAFF. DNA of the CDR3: TGTGCCAGTTCAAACCCATACATGAACACTGAAGCTTTCTTT.

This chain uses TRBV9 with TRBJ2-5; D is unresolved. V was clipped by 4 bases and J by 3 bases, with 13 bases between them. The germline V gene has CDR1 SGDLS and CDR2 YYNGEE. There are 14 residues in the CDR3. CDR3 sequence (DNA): TGTGCCAGCAGCCCCTTAGCAGTCGAAGAGACCCAGTACTTC. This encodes CASSPLAVEETQYF. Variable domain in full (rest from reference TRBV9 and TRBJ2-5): DSGVTQTPKHLITATGQRVTLRCSPRSGDLSVYWYQQSLDQGLQFLIQYYNGEERAKGNILERFSAQQFPDLHSELNLSSLELGDSALYFCASSPLAVEETQYFGPGTRLLVL.

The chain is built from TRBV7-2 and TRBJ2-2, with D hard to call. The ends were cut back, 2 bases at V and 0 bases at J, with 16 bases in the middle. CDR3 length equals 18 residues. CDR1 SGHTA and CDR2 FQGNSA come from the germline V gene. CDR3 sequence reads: CASSLLRVKATNTGELFF. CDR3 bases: TGTGCCAGCAGCTTATTAAGGGTGAAGGCTACGAACACCGGGGAGCTGTTTTTT.

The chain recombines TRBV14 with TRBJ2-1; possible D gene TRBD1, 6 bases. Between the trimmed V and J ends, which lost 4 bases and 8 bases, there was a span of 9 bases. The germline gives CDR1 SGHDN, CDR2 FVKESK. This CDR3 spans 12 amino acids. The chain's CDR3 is CASSLDSHEQFF. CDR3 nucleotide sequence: TGTGCCAGCAGCCTGGACAGTCATGAGCAGTTCTTC.

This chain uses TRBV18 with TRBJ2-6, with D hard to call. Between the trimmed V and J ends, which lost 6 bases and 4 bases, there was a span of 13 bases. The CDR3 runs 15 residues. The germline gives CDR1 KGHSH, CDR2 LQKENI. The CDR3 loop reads CASSPPYSGANVLTF. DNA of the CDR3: TGTGCCAGCTCCCCCCCTTATTCCGGGGCCAACGTCCTGACTTTC.

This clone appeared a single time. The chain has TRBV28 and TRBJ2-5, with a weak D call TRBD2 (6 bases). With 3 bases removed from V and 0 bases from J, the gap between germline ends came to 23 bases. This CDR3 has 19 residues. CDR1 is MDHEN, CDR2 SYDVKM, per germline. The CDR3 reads CASSFSPGLGGTYQETQYF. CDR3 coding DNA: TGTGCCAGCAGTTTTTCCCCTGGCCTTGGCGGGACGTACCAAGAGACCCAGTACTTC. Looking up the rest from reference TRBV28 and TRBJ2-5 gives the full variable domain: DVKVTQSSRYLVKRTGEKVFLECVQDMDHENMFWYRQDPGLGLRLIYFSYDVKMKEKGDIPEGYSVSREKKERFSLILESASTNQTSMYLCASSFSPGLGGTYQETQYFGPGTRLLVL.